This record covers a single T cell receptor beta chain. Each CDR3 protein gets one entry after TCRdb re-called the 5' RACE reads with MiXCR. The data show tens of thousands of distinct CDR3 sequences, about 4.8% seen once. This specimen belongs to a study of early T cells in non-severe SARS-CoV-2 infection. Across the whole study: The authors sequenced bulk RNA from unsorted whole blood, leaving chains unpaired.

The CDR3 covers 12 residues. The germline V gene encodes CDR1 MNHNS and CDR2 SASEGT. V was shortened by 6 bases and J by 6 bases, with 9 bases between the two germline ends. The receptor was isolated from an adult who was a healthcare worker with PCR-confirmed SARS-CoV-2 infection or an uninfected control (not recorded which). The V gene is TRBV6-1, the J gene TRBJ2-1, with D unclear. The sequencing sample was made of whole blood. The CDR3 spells CASRASPNEQFF. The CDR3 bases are TGTGCCAGCAGGGCTAGTCCCAATGAGCAGTTCTTC.